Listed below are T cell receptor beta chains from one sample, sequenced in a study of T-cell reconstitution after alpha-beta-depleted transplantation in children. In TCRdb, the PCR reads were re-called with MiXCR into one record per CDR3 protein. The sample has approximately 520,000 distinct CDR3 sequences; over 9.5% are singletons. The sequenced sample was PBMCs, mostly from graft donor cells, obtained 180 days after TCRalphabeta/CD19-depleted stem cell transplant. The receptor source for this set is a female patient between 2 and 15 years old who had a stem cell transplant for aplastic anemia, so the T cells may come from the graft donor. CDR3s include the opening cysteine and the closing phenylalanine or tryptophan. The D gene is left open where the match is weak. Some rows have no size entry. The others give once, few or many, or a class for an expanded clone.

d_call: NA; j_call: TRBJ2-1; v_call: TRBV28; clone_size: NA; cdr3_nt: TGTGCCAGCAGTTCCCGGGATAGCGCCAATTACAATGAGCAGTTCTTC; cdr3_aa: CASSSRDSANYNEQFF
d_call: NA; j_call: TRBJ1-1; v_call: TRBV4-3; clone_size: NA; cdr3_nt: TGCGCCAGCAGCCAGTTCCGGGACGGTCAAGCTTTCTTT; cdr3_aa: CASSQFRDGQAFF
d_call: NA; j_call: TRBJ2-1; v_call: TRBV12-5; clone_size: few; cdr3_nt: TGTGCTAGTGGTTGGAGCCCCTCCGGCAATGAGCAGTTCTTC; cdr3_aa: CASGWSPSGNEQFF
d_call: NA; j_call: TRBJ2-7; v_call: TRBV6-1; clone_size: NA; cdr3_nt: TGTGCCAGCAGTCCACCGGGAGCAAACTTCCACGAGCAGTACTTC; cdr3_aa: CASSPPGANFHEQYF
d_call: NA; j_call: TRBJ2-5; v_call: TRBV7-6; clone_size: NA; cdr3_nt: TGTGCCAGCAGCTTAGATACAGGGAGGCAAGAGACCCAGTACTTC; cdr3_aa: CASSLDTGRQETQYF
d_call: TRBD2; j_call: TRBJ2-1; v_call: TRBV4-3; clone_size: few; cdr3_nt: TGCGCCAGCAGCCTCGGGGGGACTAGCGGACAAGATGAGCAGTTCTTC; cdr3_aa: CASSLGGTSGQDEQFF
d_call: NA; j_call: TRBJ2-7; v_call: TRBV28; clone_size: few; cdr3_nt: TGTGCCAGCAGTTTAAGGCACGAGCAGTACTTC; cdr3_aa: CASSLRHEQYF
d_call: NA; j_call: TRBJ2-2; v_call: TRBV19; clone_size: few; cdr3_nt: TGTGCCAGTAGTACGGACAGCACCGGGGAGCTGTTTTTT; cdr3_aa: CASSTDSTGELFF
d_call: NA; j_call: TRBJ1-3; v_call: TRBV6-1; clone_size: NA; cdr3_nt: TGTGCCAGCACCGATTCGGGGGGTGGAAACACCATATATTTT; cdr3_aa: CASTDSGGGNTIYF
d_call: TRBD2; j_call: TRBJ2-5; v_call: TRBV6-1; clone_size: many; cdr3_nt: TGTGCCAGCAGGCGAGCGGGAGGTGAGACCCAGTACTTC; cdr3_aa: CASRRAGGETQYF
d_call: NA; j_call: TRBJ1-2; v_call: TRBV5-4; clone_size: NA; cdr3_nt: TGTGCCAGCAGCTGGACGGGCTATGGCTACACCTTC; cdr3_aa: CASSWTGYGYTF